The 23 T cell receptor beta chains listed next were all sequenced from one sample in a study of PD-L1 blockade in urothelial cancer. Clones were read by immunoSEQ multiplex PCR, and TCRdb kept only the in-frame ones, dropping some. This table holds 30,000 to 40,000 clones, approximately 80% found once. The sample was PBMCs, taken around atezolizumab (anti-PD-L1) treatment. The receptor set was obtained from a man aged 65-85 years with urothelial cancer.

The chain employs TRBV4-1 and TRBJ2-7; 8 positions match TRBD2. Germline V CDR1 and CDR2: MGHRA, YSYEKL. The junction had 9 bases not matched to a gene; V was cut back by 3 bases and J by 2 bases. The CDR3 length is 16 residues. In DNA form, the CDR3 reads TGCGCCAGCAGCCAGGAAGGAACTAGCGGAGCCTACGAGCAGTACTTC. Residues: CASSQEGTSGAYEQYF.

The CDR3: CASSGTGGYEQYF. The DNA for the CDR3 is TGTGCCAGTAGTGGGACAGGGGGTTACGAGCAGTACTTC. This chain uses TRBV19 with TRBJ2-7; 11 bases agree with TRBD1. This CDR3 is 13 amino acids long. Germline V gene lookup returns CDR1 LNHDA and CDR2 SQIVND (reference sequence). The trim removed 5 bases at V and 4 bases at J, leaving 1 base unmatched. Full variable domain (outside the CDR3, taken from reference TRBV19 and TRBJ2-7): DGGITQSPKYLFRKEGQNVTLSCEQNLNHDAMYWYRQDPGQGLRLIYYSQIVNDFQKGDIAEGYSVSREKKESFPLTVTSAQKNPTAFYLCASSGTGGYEQYFGPGTRLTVT.

This chain links TRBV9 with TRBJ2-7; maybe TRBD2 (5 bases). The germline gives CDR1 SGDLS, CDR2 YYNGEE. The CDR3 consists of 12 residues. Trimming stripped 4 bases from V and 5 bases from J, with 10 bases between. The DNA of the CDR3 is TGTGCCAGCAGCCCCTTCGGGGACGAGCAGTACTTC. It codes for CASSPFGDEQYF.

The sample holds one count of this clone. The genes are TRBV7-3 and TRBJ2-1, with 12 bases fitting TRBD1. Trimming cost V 5 bases and J 6 bases; bases outside gene matches: 8. Germline V gene data show CDR1 as SGHTA and CDR2 as FQGTGA. The CDR3 loop spans 16 amino acids. This chain's CDR3 is CASSPGDRGPINEQFF. The CDR3 DNA sequence: TGTGCCAGCAGCCCTGGGGACAGGGGGCCGATCAATGAGCAGTTCTTC.

The J gene is TRBJ1-1, the V gene TRBV11-3; D is undetermined. Trimming took 1 base from V and 6 from J, leaving 9 bases between them. CDR3 length: 13 residues. Germline CDR1 reads SGHNT; CDR2 reads YENEEA. CDR3 sequence (DNA): TGTGCCAGCAGCTTAGGTCGGGTGGCTGAAGCTTTCTTT. Its translation: CASSLGRVAEAFF.

This chain uses TRBV10-3 with TRBJ1-5, with TRBD1 as a possible D gene (5 bases). Germline values: CDR1 ENHRY, CDR2 SYGVKD. Trimming pared 0 bases from V and 5 bases from J, leaving 17 bases between. The CDR3 has 17 amino acids. The CDR3 loop reads CAISESISNRRDQPQHF. The CDR3 DNA reads TGTGCCATCAGTGAGTCAATTAGTAACAGGAGAGATCAGCCCCAGCATTTT.

V usage is TRBV18 and J usage is TRBJ1-1; perhaps TRBD1 as D (5 bases). Germline V gives CDR1 KGHSH, CDR2 LQKENI. Trimming took 3 bases from V and 4 from J, leaving 12 bases between them. This CDR3 spans 14 amino acids. The CDR3 DNA reads TGTGCCAGCTCACCGGGGGGGATCGGCACTGAAGCTTTCTTT. It yields the protein CASSPGGIGTEAFF.

The chain joins TRBV4-3 to TRBJ1-5; D is uncertain. V was pared by 0 bases and J by 5 bases, with 11 bases between. CDR1 and CDR2 from the germline V gene are LGHNA and YSLEER. This CDR3 is 15 amino acids long. The CDR3 is CASSQDGRGHQPQHF. The CDR3 DNA sequence: TGCGCCAGCAGCCAAGATGGGAGAGGGCATCAGCCCCAGCATTTT.

The chain combines TRBV14 with TRBJ1-1; TRBD1 is a possible D gene (6 bases). With 7 bases removed from V and 4 bases from J, the gap between germline ends came to 16 bases. CDR1 is SGHDN and CDR2 is FVKESK in the germline V gene. The CDR3 runs 14 residues. The CDR3 DNA reads TGTGCCAGCAAAGGTCTCACCAGGGGCACTGAAGCTTTCTTT. Its protein is CASKGLTRGTEAFF.

V and J are TRBV6-5 and TRBJ1-6; 8 bases are shared with TRBD1. The length of the CDR3 is 14 residues. Germline values: CDR1 MNHEY, CDR2 SVGAGI. V gave up 5 bases and J gave up 10 bases; unmatched junction bases: 7. The CDR3 coding sequence is TGTGCCAGCAGTAGACAGGGGAAGACCTCACCCCTCCACTTT. Its translation is CASSRQGKTSPLHF.

The rearrangement joins TRBV18 to TRBJ2-7, with a possible D match to TRBD1 (6 bases). From germline, CDR1 is KGHSH and CDR2 LQKENI. The CDR3 spans 13 residues. V was cut by 6 bases and J by 2 bases, with 11 bases left in between. CDR3 coding DNA: TGTGCCAGCTCTCTCAGGGGCACCTACGAGCAGTACTTC. Translated: CASSLRGTYEQYF. The complete variable domain, with remaining parts taken from reference TRBV18 and TRBJ2-7, reads NAGVMQNPRHLVRRRGQEARLRCSPMKGHSHVYWYRQLPEEGLKFMVYLQKENIIDESGMPKERFSAEFPKEGPSILRIQQVVRGDSAAYFCASSLRGTYEQYFGPGTRLTVT.

This clone was seen once. This chain links TRBV7-3 with TRBJ2-1, with 10 bases lining up with TRBD2. Germline CDR1 reads SGHTA; CDR2 reads FQGTGA. The CDR3 covers 14 residues. J gave up 5 bases and V 5 bases, and 3 bases lay outside the gene matches. The CDR3 is CASSTGLADNEQFF. The CDR3 coding sequence is TGTGCCAGCAGCACCGGACTAGCGGACAATGAGCAGTTCTTC.

The genes are TRBV2 and TRBJ2-5; the D gene is possibly TRBD1 (6 bases). Germline V CDR1 and CDR2: SNHLY, FYNNEI. This CDR3 is 15 amino acids long. V was trimmed by 5 bases and J by 3 bases, leaving 16 bases between them. CDR3 loop: CASSHHRDIEETQYF. Written as DNA, the CDR3 is TGTGCCAGCAGTCACCACCGGGACATAGAAGAGACCCAGTACTTC.

The chain employs TRBV6-6 and TRBJ1-2, with unresolved D. Germline loops: CDR1 MNHNY, CDR2 SVGAGI (reference sequence). Trimming stripped 8 bases from V and 4 bases from J, with 20 bases between. The CDR3 consists of 15 residues. CDR3 protein: CASQTTWATPYGYTF. The CDR3 DNA reads as TGTGCCAGCCAGACTACCTGGGCCACACCCTATGGCTACACCTTC.

The chain is built from TRBV4-1 and TRBJ2-7, with a weak D call TRBD2 (5 bases). The V end lost 1 base, the J end lost 0 bases, and 10 bases lay between the germline ends. This CDR3 is built from 15 residues. CDR1 MGHRA and CDR2 YSYEKL come from the germline V gene. The CDR3 coding sequence is TGCGCCAGCAGCCAAGGGACGGGGAGCTCCTACGAGCAGTACTTC. This sequence encodes CASSQGTGSSYEQYF.

The V gene is TRBV9, the J gene TRBJ1-4; the D gene is possibly TRBD1 (5 bases). Deletions cut 2 bases from V and 2 bases from J, with 10 bases between. This CDR3 has 15 residues. Germline-derived CDR1 and CDR2 are SGDLS and YYNGEE. CDR3 bases: TGTGCCAGCAGCGTGGCAGGGAGGACTAATGAAAAACTGTTTTTT. Translating it yields CASSVAGRTNEKLFF.

Note on this clone: Other DNA sequences in this sample translate to the same CDR3. V and J are TRBV2 and TRBJ2-1; 7 bases are a match to TRBD1. Germline V CDR1 and CDR2: SNHLY, FYNNEI. The CDR3 length is 15 residues. V lost 5 bases to trimming and J lost 0 bases; unmatched junction nucleotides: 4. The CDR3 coding sequence is TGTGCCAGCAGTAGACAGGGCAGCTCCTACAATGAGCAGTTCTTC. This codes for CASSRQGSSYNEQFF. The full variable domain, its missing parts supplied by reference TRBV2 and TRBJ2-1, is EPEVTQTPSHQVTQMGQEVILRCVPISNHLYFYWYRQILGQKVEFLVSFYNNEISEKSEIFDDQFSVERPDGSNFTLKIRSTKLEDSAMYFCASSRQGSSYNEQFFGPGTRLTVL.

The rearrangement joins TRBV5-4 to TRBJ1-1; 7 bases are a match to TRBD1. Germline lookup yields CDR1 SGHNT and CDR2 YYREEE (reference sequence). J gave up 1 base and V 4 bases, and 10 bases lay outside the gene matches. This CDR3 has 16 amino acids. The CDR3 region is CASSTPMTGTNTEAFF. CDR3 sequence (DNA): TGTGCCAGCAGCACACCGATGACAGGGACGAACACTGAAGCTTTCTTT.

The chain has TRBV2 and TRBJ2-2, with 8 positions matching TRBD1. The V segment lost 4 bases and the J segment 6 bases; nucleotides outside the gene matches: 13. This CDR3 region has 17 residues. Germline V gene lookup returns CDR1 SNHLY and CDR2 FYNNEI. For the CDR3, the DNA is TGTGCCAGCAGTGTAGTTCGACAGGGGCGTGGGGCCGGGGAGCTGTTTTTT. Translating gives CASSVVRQGRGAGELFF.

The chain is built from TRBV2 and TRBJ2-7; D is undetermined. CDR1 and CDR2 from the germline V gene are SNHLY and FYNNEI. This CDR3 region has 12 residues. Trimming left V 4 bases short and J 4 bases short, with 8 bases between. The CDR3 DNA is TGTGCCAGCAGTGTGTTATCGTACGAGCAGTACTTC. Translation gives CASSVLSYEQYF.

The genes are TRBV5-4 and TRBJ1-5; D remains unclear. This CDR3 is built from 13 residues. V was trimmed by 0 bases and J by 6 bases, leaving 7 bases between them. Germline CDR1 and CDR2: SGHNT and YYREEE (reference sequence). The CDR3 is CASSLERGQPQHF. The DNA for the CDR3 is TGTGCCAGCAGCTTGGAACGGGGTCAGCCCCAGCATTTT.

The chain couples TRBV5-4 to TRBJ1-1; D not certain. The germline V gene encodes CDR1 SGHNT and CDR2 YYREEE (reference sequence). Between the trimmed V and J ends, which lost 2 bases and 1 base, there was a span of 9 bases. The CDR3 extends over 14 amino acids. The CDR3 reads CASSFRRENTEAFF. DNA of the CDR3: TGTGCCAGCAGCTTCCGACGGGAGAACACTGAAGCTTTCTTT.

This clone is medium-sized (0.01 to 0.1%) within its sample. CDR3 nucleotides: TGTGCCAGCAGTGATGGGGCAGGGGGCACAGATACGCAGTATTTT. It translates to CASSDGAGGTDTQYF. This chain uses TRBV2 with TRBJ2-3, with a weak D call TRBD1 (6 bases). The CDR3 runs to 15 residues. V lost 3 bases and J lost 1, with 11 bases in between. Germline V gives CDR1 SNHLY, CDR2 FYNNEI.